The clone carrying this T cell receptor beta chain has just a few counts. What it recognizes is unknown. V lost 5 bases to trimming and J lost 8 bases, with 16 bases between them. CDR1 and CDR2 from the germline V gene are MGHDK and SYGVNS. This CDR3 has 15 residues. The data originate from a study of T-cell memory formation after mild COVID-19. Whole-study results and caveats: Pre-infection memory held some responding clones, suggesting pre-existing cross-reactive T cells responded.

After 5'RACE with constant-segment primers, TCR alpha and TCR beta cDNA libraries carrying sample barcodes and UMIs were obtained. TCRdb fed the 5' RACE reads into MiXCR, producing one record per CDR3 protein. This table has about 120,000 distinct CDR3 sequences, 20% to 25% appearing once. The sequenced sample consisted of PBMCs or a T cell subset sorted from them (not recorded which). This chain joins TRBV25-1 and TRBJ1-6, with D tentatively TRBD1 (5 bases). The clonotype was recovered from a man aged 18 to 35 who had mild COVID-19 (a few samples of this study predate the infection). Cell type and time point are not known. CDR3 protein: CASSPGAGTDSPLHF. The CDR3 DNA reads as TGTGCCAGCAGTCCCGGGGCGGGGACCGATTCACCCCTCCACTTT.